This TCR beta chain was recovered during a study of shared clonotypes between healthy human individuals. Naive CD8 populations comprised CD45RO-negative cells positively selected for CCR7, excluding terminally differentiated effector memory CD45RA+ cells. Germline loops: CDR1 MGHRA, CDR2 YSYEKL. The CDR3 spans 19 residues. V was pared by 0 bases and J by 4 bases, with 15 bases of the junction left unmatched. Sequencing was performed with immunoSEQ multiplex PCR; in TCRdb, only in-frame clones are kept and a portion is missing. The table shows about 700,000 clones, with about 91% occurring only once. The sample comprised naive CD8+ T cells sorted from blood. This sequence joins TRBV4-1 and TRBJ2-1, with 7 bases fitting TRBD2. The source of this sequence is a man aged 25-45 years in good health. CDR3 protein: CASSQEELAEEEGYNEQFF. CDR3 nucleotides: TGCGCCAGCAGCCAAGAGGAGCTAGCGGAAGAAGAGGGTTACAATGAGCAGTTCTTC.